This TCR beta chain was recovered during a study of post-analysis software for immune sequencing data (dated by TCRdb to 2013 to 2016). For context, the study as a whole: Recorded disease courses included relapsing-remitting, secondary progressive and progressive-relapsing multiple sclerosis, with some patients lacking subtype annotation. The multiple sclerosis patient repertoires were compared with under 13 previously published healthy control repertoires from donors aged 6 to 25 years. A subset of samples was prepared in parallel using single-end sample barcoding, then pooled and co-amplified after Illumina adapter ligation.

Library method: PCR. Instrument used: Illumina HiSeq 2500. To reduce PCR and sequencing biases, unique molecular identifiers were built into the TCR beta cDNA libraries. Every 1 to 10 million input T cells yielded 500,000 or so cDNA molecules, meaning each molecule approximated one T cell. The same protocol used for the earlier healthy control dataset was applied to prepare and sequence the patient libraries. Samples belonging to the same batch were prepared together, multiplexed and sequenced on a shared HiSeq lane. Turning to the authors' computational methods: MIGEC was used to process the raw barcoded reads, and molecular identifier groups with only a single read were discarded before consensus assembly and CDR3 extraction. Clonotype tables were post-analysed with VDJtools, normalizing diversity by down-sampling all datasets to the smallest sample size. In repertoire overlap clustering, CDR3 amino acid sequences, but not nucleotide sequences, were matched to correct batch-related cross-sample contamination. TCRdb handled the public reads itself, with Q25 trimming in fastp and clone calling in MiXCR, and kept productive beta chains. One record per CDR3 amino acid sequence lists the most common genes and DNA. The V and J calls shown here were made by TCRdb, not taken from the authors' results. The sample table holds hundreds of thousands of distinct CDR3 sequences, of which over 30% were seen once. Of the sample, about 7.6% falls within the top ten clones.

Broader findings and caveats from the paper: Significantly higher frequencies in patients than in controls were found for a handful of TRBV segments, including TRBV5-6, TRBV5-1 and TRBV20-1. Normalized Chao1 diversity was significantly lower in multiple sclerosis patients than controls, suggesting substantial peripheral T-cell clonal expansion. Direct clustering with F measure revealed strong co-clustering of samples prepared in the same batch, which led to a batch-effect correction. The control group was slightly older than the multiple sclerosis patient group.

This clonotype was picked up a small number of times. Its recognized antigen is unknown. There are no base qualities to consult, and no much larger clone falls within one base. TCR beta repertoires were profiled from peripheral blood of about a dozen young patients with multiple sclerosis to demonstrate the VDJtools post-analysis software. The multiple sclerosis patients were children and adolescents ranging in age from 6 to 15 years. CDR1 and CDR2 were assigned from the germline V gene (reference sequence) as DFQATT and SNEGSKA. The CDR3 sequence holds 12 residues, the cysteine and phenylalanine included. Kept here is only the CDR3 DNA, which spans 36 bases and is read in frame from base 1. V lost 6 bases and J lost 3 bases, and the count of bases not matched to a germline gene is 3.

The sequence came from a girl aged 2 to 9 with multiple sclerosis. Sequencing was carried out using blood. Rearrangement joined TRBV20-1 to TRBJ2-7, and TRBD1 aligns with 9 junction nucleotides. The DNA sequence is given as TGCAGTGCCTACAGGGGGCACTACGAGCAGTACTTC. This is translated as CSAYRGHYEQYF.